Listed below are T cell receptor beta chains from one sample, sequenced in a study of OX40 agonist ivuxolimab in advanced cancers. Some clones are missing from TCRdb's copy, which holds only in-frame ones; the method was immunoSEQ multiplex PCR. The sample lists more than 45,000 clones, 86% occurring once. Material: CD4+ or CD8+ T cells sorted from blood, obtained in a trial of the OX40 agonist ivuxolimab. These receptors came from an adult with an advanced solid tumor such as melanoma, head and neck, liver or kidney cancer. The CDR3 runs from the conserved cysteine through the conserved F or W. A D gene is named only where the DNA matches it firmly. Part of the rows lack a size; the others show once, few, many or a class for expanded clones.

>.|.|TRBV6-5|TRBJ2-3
CASKEGAGTDTQYF
TGTGCCAGCAAGGAAGGGGCTGGCACAGATACGCAGTATTTT
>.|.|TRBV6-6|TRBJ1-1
CASTTSRDGNTEAFF
TGTGCCAGCACCACCTCCCGGGACGGAAACACTGAAGCTTTCTTT
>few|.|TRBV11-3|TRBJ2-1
CASSLVSRSFDYNEQFF
TGTGCCAGCAGCTTAGTGTCCCGCAGTTTCGACTACAATGAGCAGTTCTTC
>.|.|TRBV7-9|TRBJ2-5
CASSFTSGGGILQETQYF
TGTGCCAGCAGCTTCACCTCAGGAGGCGGGATACTTCAAGAGACCCAGTACTTC
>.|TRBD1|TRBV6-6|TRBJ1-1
CASSYSTGGNAEAFF
TGTGCCAGCAGTTACTCGACAGGGGGGAACGCTGAAGCTTTCTTT
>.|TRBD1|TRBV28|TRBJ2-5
CASSTPGTAYQETQYF
TGTGCCAGCAGTACCCCCGGGACAGCGTACCAAGAGACCCAGTACTTC
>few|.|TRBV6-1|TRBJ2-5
CASSRGGETQYF
TGTGCCAGCAGCCGGGGAGGAGAGACCCAGTACTTC
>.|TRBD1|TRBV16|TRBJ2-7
CASRKTGAYEQYF
TGTGCCAGCAGAAAAACAGGGGCCTACGAGCAGTACTTC
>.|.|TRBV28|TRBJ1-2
CASTTPDGTGYTF
TGTGCCAGCACCACGCCCGACGGGACTGGCTACACCTTC
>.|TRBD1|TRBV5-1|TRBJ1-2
CASSFPGQGKGYTF
TGCGCCAGCAGCTTTCCGGGACAGGGTAAAGGCTACACCTTC
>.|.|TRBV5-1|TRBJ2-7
CASSLEGLQDYEQYF
TGCGCCAGCAGCTTGGAGGGCCTACAGGACTACGAGCAGTACTTC
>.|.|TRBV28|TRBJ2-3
CASSLIRGLSTDTQYF
TGTGCCAGCAGTTTAATAAGGGGACTTAGCACAGATACGCAGTATTTT
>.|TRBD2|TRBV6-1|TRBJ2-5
CASSAPTGGGRETQYF
TGTGCCAGCAGTGCCCCCACCGGGGGGGGTCGAGAGACCCAGTACTTC
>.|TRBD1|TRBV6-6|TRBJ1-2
CASSYRGQGVGYTF
TGTGCCAGCAGTTACCGCGGACAGGGGGTGGGCTACACCTTC
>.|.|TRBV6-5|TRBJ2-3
CASSYLDTQYF
TGTGCCAGCAGTTACCTCGATACGCAGTATTTT
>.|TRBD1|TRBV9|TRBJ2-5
CASSERDRGGETQYF
TGTGCCAGCAGCGAGAGGGACAGGGGTGGAGAGACCCAGTACTTC
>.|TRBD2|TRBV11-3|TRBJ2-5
CASSSGLAGGMETQYF
TGTGCCAGCAGCTCCGGACTAGCGGGGGGTATGGAGACCCAGTACTTC
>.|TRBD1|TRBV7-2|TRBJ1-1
CASSYRGGPITEAFF
TGTGCCAGCAGCTACAGGGGAGGACCGATTACTGAAGCTTTCTTT
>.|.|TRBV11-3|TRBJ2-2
CASSSRLGGELFF
TGTGCCAGCAGCTCCCGTTTGGGGGGGGAGCTGTTTTTT
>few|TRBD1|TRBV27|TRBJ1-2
CASSLSAGGNYGYTF
TGTGCCAGCAGTTTATCGGCAGGGGGCAACTATGGCTACACCTTC
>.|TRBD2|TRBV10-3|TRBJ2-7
CAISVGTSGGGLGEQYF
TGTGCCATCAGTGTCGGGACTAGCGGGGGTGGGTTGGGCGAGCAGTACTTC
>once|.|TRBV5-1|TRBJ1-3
CASTPDSSGNTIYF
TGCGCCAGCACCCCGGACAGCTCTGGAAACACCATATATTTT
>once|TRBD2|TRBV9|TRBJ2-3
CASSVSGGAWTDTQYF
TGTGCCAGCAGCGTGAGCGGGGGGGCGTGGACAGATACGCAGTATTTT
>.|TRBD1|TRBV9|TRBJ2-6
CASSMDRASLWANVLTF
TGTGCCAGCAGCATGGACAGGGCGTCACTGTGGGCCAACGTCCTGACTTTC
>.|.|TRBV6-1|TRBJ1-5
CASGRVKQPQHF
TGTGCCAGCGGACGGGTTAAACAGCCCCAGCATTTT
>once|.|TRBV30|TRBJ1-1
CAWSIRGNTEAFF
TGTGCCTGGAGCATCAGGGGGAACACTGAAGCTTTCTTT
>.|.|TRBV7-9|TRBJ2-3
CASSSFGREDTQYF
TGTGCCAGCAGCTCCTTCGGGCGGGAAGATACGCAGTATTTT
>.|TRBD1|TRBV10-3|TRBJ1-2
CAISDRDRGNYGYTF
TGTGCCATCAGTGACCGGGACAGGGGTAACTATGGCTACACCTTC
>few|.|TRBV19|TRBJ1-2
CASSILGLGYTF
TGTGCCAGTAGTATACTAGGGTTGGGCTACACCTTC
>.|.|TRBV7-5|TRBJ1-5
CARILPTGGLEPQHF
TGTGCCAGAATTCTCCCGACAGGGGGCTTGGAGCCCCAGCATTTT
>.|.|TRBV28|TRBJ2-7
CASYSVNSYEQYF
TGTGCCAGCTACAGCGTCAACTCCTACGAGCAGTACTTC
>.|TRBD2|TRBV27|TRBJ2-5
CASSPGLAEPQETQYF
TGTGCCAGCAGTCCAGGACTAGCGGAACCCCAAGAGACCCAGTACTTC
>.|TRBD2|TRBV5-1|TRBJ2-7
CASSPTTSGGMYEQYF
TGCGCCAGCAGTCCTACCACTAGCGGGGGGATGTACGAGCAGTACTTC
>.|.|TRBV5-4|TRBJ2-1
CASSAQGNSYNEQFF
TGTGCCAGCAGTGCACAGGGAAACTCCTACAATGAGCAGTTCTTC
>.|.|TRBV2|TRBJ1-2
CASREGLASSYGYTF
TGTGCCAGCAGAGAAGGATTGGCGAGTAGCTATGGCTACACCTTC
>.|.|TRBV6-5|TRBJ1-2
CASRAGDVYGYTF
TGTGCCAGCAGGGCCGGGGACGTCTATGGCTACACCTTC
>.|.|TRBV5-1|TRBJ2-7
CASSLSTRNYYEQYF
TGCGCCAGCAGCTTATCGACACGTAACTACTACGAGCAGTACTTC
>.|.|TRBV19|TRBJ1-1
CASSILSGNTEAFF
TGTGCCAGTAGTATTTTGAGCGGGAACACTGAAGCTTTCTTT
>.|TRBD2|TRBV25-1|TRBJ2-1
CASSGVAARGGPYNEQFF
TGTGCCAGCAGTGGGGTGGCGGCGCGGGGGGGCCCCTACAATGAGCAGTTCTTC
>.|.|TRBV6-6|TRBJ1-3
CASSITVAGNTIYF
TGTGCCAGCAGCATCACCGTCGCGGGAAACACCATATATTTT
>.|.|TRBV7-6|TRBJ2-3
CASSYPLRPTGTDTQYF
TGTGCCAGCAGCTACCCCCTCCGCCCTACAGGCACAGATACGCAGTATTTT
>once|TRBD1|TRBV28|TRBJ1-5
CASRPGQPNQPQHF
TGTGCCAGCAGACCGGGACAGCCAAATCAGCCCCAGCATTTT
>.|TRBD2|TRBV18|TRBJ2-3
CASSSREASADTQYF
TGTGCCAGCTCCTCTCGGGAGGCCTCGGCAGATACGCAGTATTTT
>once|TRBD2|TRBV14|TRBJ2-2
CASSRATSGNTGELFF
TGTGCCAGCAGCCGGGCCACTAGCGGCAACACCGGGGAGCTGTTTTTT
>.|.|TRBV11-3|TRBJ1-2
CASSQGPIYGYTF
TGTGCCAGCAGCCAGGGACCGATCTATGGCTACACCTTC
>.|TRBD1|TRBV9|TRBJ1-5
CASSVDTGGNQPQHF
TGTGCCAGCAGCGTCGATACAGGGGGCAATCAGCCCCAGCATTTT
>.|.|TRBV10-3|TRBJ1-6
CAITSQGDNSPLHF
TGTGCCATCACGTCCCAGGGTGACAATTCACCCCTCCACTTT
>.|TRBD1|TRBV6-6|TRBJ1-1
CASTPGQGMGRAFF
TGTGCCAGCACCCCCGGACAGGGTATGGGGCGAGCTTTCTTT
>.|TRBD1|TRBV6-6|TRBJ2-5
CASRLTGGIETQYF
TGTGCCAGCAGACTTACAGGGGGCATTGAGACCCAGTACTTC
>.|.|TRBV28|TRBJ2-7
CASTAPWDYEQYF
TGTGCCAGCACGGCACCATGGGACTACGAGCAGTACTTC
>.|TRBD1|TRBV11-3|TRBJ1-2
CASSLAPDREGGTLYGYTF
TGTGCCAGCAGCTTAGCTCCGGACAGGGAGGGAGGTACACTCTATGGCTACACCTTC
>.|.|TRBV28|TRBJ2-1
CASSSRTGLEQFF
TGTGCCAGCAGTTCCAGGACTGGCCTTGAGCAGTTCTTC
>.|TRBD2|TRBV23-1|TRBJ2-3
CASPRGGSTDTQYF
TGCGCCAGCCCCCGGGGGGGAAGCACAGATACGCAGTATTTT
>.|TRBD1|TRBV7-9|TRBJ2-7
CASSHPGQGNLFTYEQYF
TGTGCCAGCAGCCATCCGGGACAGGGCAACTTATTTACCTACGAGCAGTACTTC
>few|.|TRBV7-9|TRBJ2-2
CASSPRETGELFF
TGTGCCAGCAGCCCCAGAGAAACCGGGGAGCTGTTTTTT
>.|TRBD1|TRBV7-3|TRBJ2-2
CASSLRTGTGVHTGELFF
TGTGCCAGCAGCTTAAGGACGGGGACAGGGGTCCATACCGGGGAGCTGTTTTTT
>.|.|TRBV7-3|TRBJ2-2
CASSPQGGLNTGELFF
TGTGCCAGCAGCCCCCAAGGGGGGCTCAACACCGGGGAGCTGTTTTTT